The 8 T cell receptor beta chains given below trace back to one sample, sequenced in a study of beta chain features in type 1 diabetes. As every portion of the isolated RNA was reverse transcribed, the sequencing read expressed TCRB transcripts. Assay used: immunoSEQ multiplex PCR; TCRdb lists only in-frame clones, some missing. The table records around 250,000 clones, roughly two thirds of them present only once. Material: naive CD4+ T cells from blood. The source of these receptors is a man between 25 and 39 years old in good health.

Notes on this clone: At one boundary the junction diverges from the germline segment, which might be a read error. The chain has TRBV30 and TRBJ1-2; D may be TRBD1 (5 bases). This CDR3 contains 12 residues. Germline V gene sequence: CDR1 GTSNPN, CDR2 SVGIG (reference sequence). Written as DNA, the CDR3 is TGTGCCTGGAAGCGGGGACGGTATGACTACACCTTC. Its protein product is CAWKRGRYDYTF.

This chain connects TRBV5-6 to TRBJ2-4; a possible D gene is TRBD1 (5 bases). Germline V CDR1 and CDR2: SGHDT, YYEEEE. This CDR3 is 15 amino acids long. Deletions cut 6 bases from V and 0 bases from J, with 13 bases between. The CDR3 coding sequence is TGTGCCAGCACCATGGACACCCTAGCCAAAAACATTCAGTACTTC. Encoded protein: CASTMDTLAKNIQYF.

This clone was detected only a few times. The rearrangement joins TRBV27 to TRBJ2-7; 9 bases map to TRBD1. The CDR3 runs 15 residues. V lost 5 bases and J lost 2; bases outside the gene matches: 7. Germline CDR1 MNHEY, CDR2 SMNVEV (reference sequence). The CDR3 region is CASSPGTGYAYEQYF. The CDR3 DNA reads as TGTGCCAGCAGTCCGGGGACAGGGTATGCCTACGAGCAGTACTTC.

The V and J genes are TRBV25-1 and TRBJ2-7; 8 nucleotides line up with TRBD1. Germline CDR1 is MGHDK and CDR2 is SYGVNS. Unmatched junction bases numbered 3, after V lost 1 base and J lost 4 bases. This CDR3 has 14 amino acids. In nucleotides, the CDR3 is TGTGCCAGCAGTGAATTAGACAGGGGTTACGAGCAGTACTTC. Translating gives CASSELDRGYEQYF.

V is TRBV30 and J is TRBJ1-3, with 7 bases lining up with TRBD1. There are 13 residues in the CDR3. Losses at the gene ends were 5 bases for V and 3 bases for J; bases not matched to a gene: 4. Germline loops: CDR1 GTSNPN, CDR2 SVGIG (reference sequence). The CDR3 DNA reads TGTGCCTGGGACAGGGAAGGTGGAAACACCATATATTTT. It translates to CAWDREGGNTIYF.

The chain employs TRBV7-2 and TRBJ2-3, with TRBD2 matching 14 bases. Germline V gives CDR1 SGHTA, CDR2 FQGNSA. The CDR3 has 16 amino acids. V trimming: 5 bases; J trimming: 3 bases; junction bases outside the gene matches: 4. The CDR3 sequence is CASSTGLAGGTDTQYF. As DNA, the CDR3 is TGTGCCAGCAGCACCGGACTAGCGGGAGGTACAGATACGCAGTATTTT.

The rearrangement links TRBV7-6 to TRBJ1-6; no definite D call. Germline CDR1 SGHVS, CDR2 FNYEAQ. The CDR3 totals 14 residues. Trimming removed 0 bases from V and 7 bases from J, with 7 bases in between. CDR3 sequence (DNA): TGTGCCAGCAGCTTAGCAGGGAAGAATTCACCCCTCCACTTT. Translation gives CASSLAGKNSPLHF.

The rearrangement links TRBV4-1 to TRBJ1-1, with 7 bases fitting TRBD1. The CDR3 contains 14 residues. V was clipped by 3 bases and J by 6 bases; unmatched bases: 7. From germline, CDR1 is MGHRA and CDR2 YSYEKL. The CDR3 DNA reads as TGCGCCAGCAGCCAGGCTGACAGGGTGTCTGAAGCTTTCTTT. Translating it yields CASSQADRVSEAFF.